This TCR beta chain was retrieved from a study of metastatic and nonmetastatic thyroid tumors. V gave up 5 bases and J gave up 6 bases; unmatched junction bases: 8. CDR1 is SGHAT, CDR2 FQDESV, per germline (reference sequence). The CDR3 covers 16 residues. TCRdb reprocessed the PCR reads via MiXCR. The sample yields approximately 8,400 clones, approximately 44% seen once. None of the patients had undergone any treatment ahead of thyroid surgery. The study's findings and limits: A significant increase in TCR beta diversity was reportedly seen in malignant thyroid tumors relative to benign nodules, in blood and tumor.

Of note for this clone: Its target is not known.

This chain uses TRBV11-1 with TRBJ2-2, with 11 bases lining up with TRBD2. This TCR came from a male donor with papillary thyroid cancer or a benign thyroid nodule (not recorded which). Some clones in this sample may be carry-over from other donors' samples. Sequenced input: tumor tissue. CDR3 nucleotide sequence: TGTGCCAGCAGCATGGGACTAGCGGCTCCATCCGGGGAGCTGTTTTTT. This gives the protein CASSMGLAAPSGELFF.